This record concerns one TCR beta chain sequence. V trimming: 8 bases; J trimming: 1 base; junction bases outside the gene matches: 3. The CDR3 has 14 residues. Germline CDR1 and CDR2: ENHRY and SYGVKD. This sample is part of a study of blood T cell repertoires in COVID-19. Sequencing was performed with immunoSEQ multiplex PCR; in TCRdb, only in-frame clones are kept and a portion is missing. The sample includes about 160,000 clones, 70% to 85% of them seen just once. The sequence derives from a woman of 80 years or more with acute or convalescent COVID-19. The chain is built from TRBV10-3 and TRBJ2-2; 8 bases map to TRBD1. The sequenced sample was peripheral blood. The CDR3 DNA sequence: TGTGCCATCTCTACAGGGGGGAACACCGGGGAGCTGTTTTTT. Amino acid sequence: CAISTGGNTGELFF.